The rows below give T cell receptor beta chains drawn from one sample of a study of cytomegalovirus exposure and HLA in healthy donors. TCRdb's copy holds only in-frame clones and misses some; the assay was immunoSEQ multiplex PCR. The table has roughly 95,000 clones, approximately 85% seen once. Sequencing used PBMCs. The receptor set was obtained from a man aged 25 to 40 in good health and CMV-seropositive. Each CDR3 is given without its conserved first and last residue. Expanded clones get a size class; other rows say once, few or many, or leave the size out.

j_call clone_size v_call cdr3_aa
TRBJ1-4 . TRBV28 ASSQTGVGVEKLF
TRBJ2-7 . TRBV4-1 ASSQEGAGGPYEQY
TRBJ1-6 . TRBV19 ASSTGTGGSPLH
TRBJ2-1 . TRBV7-8 ATQSGLTVTAF
TRBJ1-1 . TRBV6-1 ASTSTGGYTEAF
TRBJ2-7 . TRBV29-1 SVSHGEFVQY
TRBJ2-7 . TRBV5-1 ASSLWTSGREYEQY
TRBJ2-3 . TRBV14 ASSLGGGGPTTDTQY
TRBJ2-2 . TRBV15 ATGGGRTTGELF
TRBJ1-1 . TRBV6-1 ASSPRQALNTEAF
TRBJ2-3 . TRBV27 ASSLLAGVGTDTQY
TRBJ1-5 . TRBV5-1 ATTPGHTEKEQPQH
TRBJ2-7 few TRBV29-1 SVTSGTDEQY
TRBJ2-3 . TRBV7-2 ASSLGGPDTQY
TRBJ2-1 . TRBV10-3 AIGTSSHNEQF
TRBJ2-7 . TRBV25-1 ASSGAGTGDYEQY
TRBJ1-6 . TRBV5-4 ASSLSRGNSPLH
TRBJ2-5 once TRBV7-9 ASSPQFGLAVETQY
TRBJ1-5 . TRBV28 ASSSRQGVLQPQH
TRBJ2-7 few TRBV4-1 ASSPSGTRLYEQY
TRBJ2-1 . TRBV10-1 ASSGGAPYNEQF
TRBJ1-2 . TRBV6-5 ASSHDGQGYT
TRBJ2-1 . TRBV10-1 ASSDSSSGTSDEQF
TRBJ1-2 few TRBV5-6 ASSIGQENYGYT
TRBJ1-6 . TRBV28 ASSLPSSGQGNNSPLH
TRBJ2-3 . TRBV7-9 ASVTPGLASTDTQY
TRBJ2-3 . TRBV5-1 ASSLARDTQY
TRBJ2-5 . TRBV9 ASSVRPGGSVTQY
TRBJ1-2 . TRBV27 ASSPEDRGWNGYT
TRBJ1-2 . TRBV25-1 ASSDPGRGYT
TRBJ2-1 . TRBV15 ATSRPGTSGRVGYNEQF